A selection of T cell receptor beta chains follows, all from one sample in a study of vaccination and CD4 T cells after COVID-19. TCRdb analysed the PCR reads with MiXCR anew, one entry per CDR3 protein. Of about 9,100 distinct CDR3 sequences in the sample, approximately 28% were seen once. For these TCRs, the target antigens are not known. Sequencing was done on a sample of CD4+ T cells from blood, cultured in vitro. The receptor set was obtained from a human donor in good health. Each CDR3 is given with its conserved first and last residue. A D gene is named only where the DNA matches it firmly. Size is omitted from some rows. Given values are once, few, many or a class for expanded clones.

clone size: few
V gene: TRBV7-9
D gene: .
J gene: TRBJ2-7
CDR3 protein: CASSAWDKGFSYEQYF
CDR3 DNA: TGTGCCAGCAGCGCGTGGGACAAGGGTTTCTCCTACGAGCAGTACTTC

clone size: .
V gene: TRBV6-2/TRBV6-3
D gene: .
J gene: TRBJ2-2
CDR3 protein: CASSPGLHTGELFF
CDR3 DNA: TGTGCCAGCAGCCCGGGACTGCACACCGGGGAGCTGTTTTTT

clone size: .
V gene: TRBV6-2/TRBV6-3
D gene: .
J gene: TRBJ2-2
CDR3 protein: CASSTPSNTGELFF
CDR3 DNA: TGTGCCAGCAGTACACCCTCGAACACCGGGGAGCTGTTTTTT

clone size: medium-sized
V gene: TRBV20-1
D gene: .
J gene: TRBJ2-1
CDR3 protein: CSARAGSYNEQFF
CDR3 DNA: TGCAGTGCTAGAGCGGGCTCCTACAATGAGCAGTTCTTC

clone size: .
V gene: TRBV11-2
D gene: TRBD1
J gene: TRBJ1-1
CDR3 protein: CASSFYRGVPNTEAFF
CDR3 DNA: TGTGCCAGCAGCTTCTACAGGGGAGTACCGAACACTGAAGCTTTCTTT

clone size: once
V gene: TRBV29-1
D gene: TRBD1
J gene: TRBJ2-1
CDR3 protein: CSVAQGAAEQFF
CDR3 DNA: TGCAGCGTTGCGCAGGGGGCGGCGGAGCAGTTCTTC

clone size: .
V gene: TRBV20-1
D gene: .
J gene: TRBJ2-3
CDR3 protein: CSARDPAGAADTQYF
CDR3 DNA: TGCAGTGCTAGAGACCCGGCGGGGGCCGCAGATACGCAGTATTTT

clone size: once
V gene: TRBV7-9
D gene: TRBD2
J gene: TRBJ2-6
CDR3 protein: CASSQTGGAGGPWGANVLTF
CDR3 DNA: TGTGCCAGCAGCCAAACCGGGGGAGCGGGAGGGCCGTGGGGGGCCAACGTCCTGACTTTC

clone size: .
V gene: TRBV27
D gene: .
J gene: TRBJ2-1
CDR3 protein: CASSWGSEQFF
CDR3 DNA: TGTGCCAGCAGTTGGGGGAGTGAGCAGTTCTTC

clone size: few
V gene: TRBV20-1
D gene: TRBD2
J gene: TRBJ2-7
CDR3 protein: CSASGGLAGVFSYEQYF
CDR3 DNA: TGCAGTGCTAGTGGGGGACTAGCGGGAGTCTTTTCCTACGAGCAGTACTTC